The TCR beta chain under discussion was sequenced for a study of breast tumors, draining lymph nodes, adjacent tissues. The V gene end was trimmed by 5 bases and the J gene end by 6 bases; junction bases not matched to a gene: 11. Germline values: CDR1 SEHNR, CDR2 FQNEAQ (reference sequence). The CDR3 is made up of 16 amino acids. About this clonotype: Its specificity is not known.

Whole-study findings and limits: Data only fit, rather than demonstrated, lymph node origin of most tumor T cells. Luminal-like breast cancer showed significantly greater tumor-nontumor repertoire similarity than basal-like breast cancer did. Tumors had less TCR diversity than lymph nodes, more than nontumor tissue.

Breast cancer patients provided tissue from their axillary draining lymph nodes. MiXCR, applied by TCRdb to the multiplex PCR reads, yields one record per CDR3 protein. The repertoire has about 220,000 distinct CDR3 sequences, approximately 36% of them found once; the top ten carry about 3.9%. This chain joins TRBV7-9 and TRBJ2-1; the match to TRBD2 covers 9 bases. This sequence originates from a female donor with breast cancer. Some clones in this sample may be carry-over from other donors' samples. Input material: axillary lymph node tissue. The CDR3 region has the DNA TGTGCCAGCAGCCTAAAGGCTAGCGGGATTATCAATGAGCAGTTCTTC. Protein sequence: CASSLKASGIINEQFF.